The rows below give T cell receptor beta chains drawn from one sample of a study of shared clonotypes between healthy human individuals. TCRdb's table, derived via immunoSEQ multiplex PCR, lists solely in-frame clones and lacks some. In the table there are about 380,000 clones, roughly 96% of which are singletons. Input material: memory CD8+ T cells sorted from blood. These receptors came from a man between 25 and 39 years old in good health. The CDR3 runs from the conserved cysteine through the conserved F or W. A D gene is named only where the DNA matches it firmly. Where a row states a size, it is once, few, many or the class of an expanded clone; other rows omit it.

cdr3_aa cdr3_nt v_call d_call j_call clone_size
CASSFRDRGPTEYEQYF TGTGCCAGCAGTTTCCGGGACAGGGGGCCGACTGAGTACGAGCAGTACTTC TRBV28 TRBD1 TRBJ2-7 NA
CASSSRGENIQYF TGCGCCAGCAGCTCCAGGGGGGAGAACATTCAGTACTTC TRBV5-1 NA TRBJ2-4 NA
CASSLPQGNEQYF TGTGCCAGCAGTTTACCGCAGGGGAACGAGCAGTACTTC TRBV28 NA TRBJ2-7 once
CSVASREGRQEKLFF TGCAGCGTTGCGTCGAGGGAAGGGCGGCAGGAAAAACTGTTTTTT TRBV29-1 NA TRBJ1-4 NA
CASSQDGTGTSSYEQYF TGCGCCAGCAGCCAAGACGGAACCGGGACTAGCTCCTACGAGCAGTACTTC TRBV4-1 TRBD2 TRBJ2-7 NA
CASSLLPPHTGELFF TGTGCCAGCAGCTTGCTACCACCGCACACCGGGGAGCTGTTTTTT TRBV5-5 NA TRBJ2-2 NA
CATSRGVGGYEQYF TGTGCCACCAGCAGAGGTGTAGGGGGCTACGAGCAGTACTTC TRBV15 NA TRBJ2-7 NA
CASSHRRSTDTQYF TGCGCCAGCAGTCATCGGCGGAGCACAGATACGCAGTATTTT TRBV23-1 NA TRBJ2-3 once
CASSGTGAGYF TGTGCCAGCAGTGGTACGGGGGCGGGGTATTTT TRBV25-1 NA TRBJ2-3 NA
CASSYDFQPQHF TGTGCCAGCAGTTACGACTTTCAGCCCCAGCATTTT TRBV6-6 NA TRBJ1-5 NA
CASSPRDRAYEQYF TGTGCCAGCTCACCCCGGGACAGAGCCTACGAGCAGTACTTC TRBV18 TRBD1 TRBJ2-7 once
CATGVGGNTGELFF TGTGCCACGGGGGTCGGGGGGAACACCGGGGAGCTGTTTTTT TRBV10-3 NA TRBJ2-2 NA
CASSPGLAATYNEQFF TGTGCCAGCTCACCTGGACTAGCGGCTACCTACAATGAGCAGTTCTTC TRBV18 TRBD2 TRBJ2-1 NA
CSASSGNTIYF TGCAGTGCTAGTTCCGGAAACACCATATATTTT TRBV20-1 NA TRBJ1-3 NA
CASAPGPSGNTIYF TGTGCCAGCGCCCCAGGACCCTCTGGAAACACCATATATTTT TRBV2 NA TRBJ1-3 once
CASSLGPQPQHF TGTGCCAGCAGCCTAGGGCCTCAGCCCCAGCATTTT TRBV28 NA TRBJ1-5 NA
CASSQDRGETQYF TGCGCCAGCAGCCAAGATCGGGGAGAGACCCAGTACTTC TRBV4-1 NA TRBJ2-5 NA
CASSQVTSGRTGELFF TGTGCCAGCAGCCAAGTCACTAGCGGGAGGACCGGGGAGCTGTTTTTT TRBV4-2 TRBD2 TRBJ2-2 once
CASSMAAAYEQYF TGTGCCAGTAGTATGGCCGCAGCCTACGAGCAGTACTTC TRBV19 NA TRBJ2-7 NA
CASSYGNIQYF TGTGCCAGCAGTTATGGAAACATTCAGTACTTC TRBV6-5 NA TRBJ2-4 NA
CASSLAGGTGELFF TGTGCCAGCAGCTTAGCGGGAGGAACCGGGGAGCTGTTTTTT TRBV7-3 TRBD2 TRBJ2-2 NA
CASTRWVGGTPYGYTF TGTGCCAGCACAAGATGGGTCGGGGGGACCCCTTATGGCTACACCTTC TRBV27 NA TRBJ1-2 NA
CASSWDSYTDTQYF TGTGCCAGCAGTTGGGACTCCTACACAGATACGCAGTATTTT TRBV28 NA TRBJ2-3 NA
CSVEDFDTSYNEQFF TGCAGCGTTGAAGATTTTGACACCTCCTACAATGAGCAGTTCTTC TRBV29-1 NA TRBJ2-1 NA
CATQPVGTLQETQYF TGCGCCACCCAGCCCGTTGGGACACTACAAGAGACCCAGTACTTC TRBV5-1 NA TRBJ2-5 NA
CASSLGGTDTQYF TGTGCCAGCAGCTTAGGGGGCACAGATACGCAGTATTTT TRBV11-2 NA TRBJ2-3 NA
CASSGWEKDTQYF TGTGCCAGCAGTGGGTGGGAGAAAGATACGCAGTATTTT TRBV2 NA TRBJ2-3 NA
CASSLNANTEAFF TGTGCCAGCAGCTTAAACGCGAACACTGAAGCTTTCTTT TRBV11-1 NA TRBJ1-1 NA
CASSAPGQGETQYF TGTGCCAGCAGTGCACCGGGACAGGGAGAGACCCAGTACTTC TRBV25-1 TRBD1 TRBJ2-5 NA
CASSQDFWAGEKLFF TGTGCCAGCAGCCAAGATTTTTGGGCAGGTGAAAAACTGTTTTTT TRBV4-2 NA TRBJ1-4 NA
CASRREDEQFF TGTGCCAGCAGAAGGGAGGATGAGCAGTTCTTC TRBV5-4 NA TRBJ2-1 NA
CASSMGAYNEQFF TGTGCCAGTAGTATGGGGGCCTACAATGAGCAGTTCTTC TRBV19 NA TRBJ2-1 once
CAIGQASYEQYF TGTGCCATCGGTCAGGCCTCCTACGAGCAGTACTTC TRBV10-3 NA TRBJ2-7 NA
CASRRTGDPYNEQFF TGTGCCAGCAGGCGGACAGGGGACCCCTACAATGAGCAGTTCTTC TRBV6-5 TRBD1 TRBJ2-1 NA
CASSLDPGVTQYF TGCGCCAGCAGCTTGGATCCAGGGGTGACCCAGTACTTC TRBV5-1 NA TRBJ2-5 NA
CASSPQLAGVYEQYF TGTGCCAGCAGCCCCCAACTAGCGGGAGTATACGAGCAGTACTTC TRBV6-5 TRBD2 TRBJ2-7 NA
CASSQVEGGPYEQYF TGCGCCAGCAGCCAAGTGGAGGGAGGGCCGTACGAGCAGTACTTC TRBV4-1 TRBD2 TRBJ2-7 NA
CSASLWYEQFF TGCAGTGCTAGTCTATGGTACGAGCAGTTCTTC TRBV20-1 NA TRBJ2-1 NA
CASSEKVLAGGYEQFF TGTGCCAGCAGTGAAAAAGTACTAGCGGGAGGGTATGAGCAGTTCTTC TRBV6-4 TRBD2 TRBJ2-1 NA
CASSQLQDGEQFF TGCGCCAGCAGCCAACTACAGGACGGAGAGCAGTTCTTC TRBV4-1 NA TRBJ2-1 NA
CASSPQGQKLFF TGTGCCAGCAGCCCACAGGGGCAAAAACTGTTTTTT TRBV7-9 TRBD1 TRBJ1-4 NA
CASRTGGEQYF TGTGCCAGCAGGACAGGGGGCGAGCAGTACTTC TRBV11-2 TRBD1 TRBJ2-7 NA